This T cell receptor (beta chain) emerged from a study of T-cell memory formation after mild COVID-19 (dated by TCRdb to the early 2020s). Looking at the study overall: TCR sequence clusters from the two donors were largely donor specific. In a couple of donors, T-cell clones that expanded and contracted after mild COVID-19 were tracked by sequencing TCRalpha and TCRbeta repertoires over time. The cohort comprised two young, previously healthy adult volunteers, one female and one male.

Sequencer: Illumina NovaSeq 6000. cDNA libraries for TCRalpha and TCRbeta were prepared by 5'RACE using constant-segment primers, with sample barcodes and unique molecular identifiers added. Trizol reagent was used to extract RNA from every sample. Libraries were amplified in two PCR steps, with a second sample barcode and Illumina TruSeq adapters added in the second step. Libraries were sequenced on an Illumina NovaSeq with 2 x 150 bp paired-end reads. Concerning the study's data processing: Demultiplexing of reads and collapsing into UMI-guided consensus sequences were performed with migec v1.2.7. Using mixcr v2.1.11, the UMI consensuses were aligned to TRA and TRB V and J templates and assembled into clonotypes. A clonotype was counted as expanded or contracted only when both edgeR and NoisET called the clonotype significant, with the noise models trained on biological replicates. For edgeR calls, a false discovery rate-adjusted p below 0.01 and a log2 fold-change threshold of 1 were applied. As an exploratory analysis of dynamics, max-normalized trajectories of the 1000 most abundant clonotypes were examined with PCA combined with hierarchical clustering. The CD4 or CD8 phenotype of responding clones was assigned using the separately sequenced CD4+ and CD8+ repertoires. TCRdb applied fastp at Q25 and MiXCR to the public reads, then kept only in-frame beta chains. Rows with one shared CDR3 protein collapse into an entry with the most common genes and DNA. TCRdb, rather than the study authors, made the V and J calls. The sample table lists about 340,000 distinct CDR3 sequences, more than 15% of them with a count of one. About a fifth of the sample goes to the ten largest clones.

PBMCs were isolated by Ficoll-Paque density gradient centrifugation. The full study reports these points: The detection of some responding clones in pre-infection memory suggests that pre-existing cross-reactive memory T cells joined the SARS-CoV-2 response. Contracting CD4+ clones were found mainly in CM and EM memory subsets, while CD8+ clones were enriched in EMRA. The study covered only a couple of mild cases, and larger cohorts including severe cases with pre-infection samples were considered necessary. From day 15 to 85, contracting clones showed balanced CD4/CD8 phenotypes, whereas a second wave of clones that expanded from day 15 to 37 leaned towards CD4+. The second-wave clones that peaked on day 37 were not confirmed to be SARS-CoV-2 specific.

Trimming takes 1 base from V and 1 base from J, and the germline ends sit 8 bases apart. Per the germline V gene, SGHRS is the CDR1 and YFSETQ is the CDR2. Counted from cysteine to phenylalanine, this CDR3 has 14 amino acids. Here the CDR3 DNA is all that survives: 42 bases in frame from base 1. This clonotype has more than one count but fewer than ten. The antigen it recognizes is unknown. Within one base of it there is no much larger clone, and no base qualities were kept. The receptor's source is a man aged 18 to 30 who had mild COVID-19 (a few samples of this study predate the infection). The sample titles of this study are shuffled in the database, so cell type and time point are left out; the donor was told from shared clones. The chain employs TRBV5-1 and TRBJ2-5, with the identity of the D gene unclear. The sequenced sample consisted of PBMCs or a T cell subset sorted from them (not recorded which). Here is the DNA: TGCGCCAGCAGCTTGTTGGCTATCCAAGAGACCCAGTACTTC. This translates into CASSLLAIQETQYF. Supplemented by the reference TRBV5-1 and TRBJ2-5 proteins around the CDR3, the complete variable domain is KAGVTQTPRYLIKTRGQQVTLSCSPISGHRSVSWYQQTPGQGLQFLFEYFSETQRNKGNFPGRFSGRQFSNSRSEMNVSTLELGDSALYLCASSLLAIQETQYFGPGTRLLVL.